The 9 T cell receptor beta chains below all came from one sample that was sequenced in a study of T cell responses to AZD1222 COVID-19 vaccine. Clones were sequenced by immunoSEQ multiplex PCR, and TCRdb holds only the in-frame ones, with some missing. The sample lists approximately 130,000 clones, about 90% occurring once. Sequences were derived from peripheral blood, sampled on day 0 of AZD1222 vaccination. The receptors shown here come from an adult in good health.

This chain joins TRBV9 and TRBJ2-1; tentatively, D is TRBD2 (6 bases). The CDR3 consists of 15 residues. V was pared by 5 bases and J by 3 bases, with 15 bases between. Germline V gene lookup returns CDR1 SGDLS and CDR2 YYNGEE. The CDR3 DNA reads TGTGCCAGCAGTCGGGGACGGGAGAACTACAATGAGCAGTTCTTC. This sequence encodes CASSRGRENYNEQFF.

The chain recombines TRBV15 with TRBJ2-7; 8 nucleotides align to TRBD1. Germline loops: CDR1 LNHNV, CDR2 YYDKDF (reference sequence). V trimming: 0 bases; J trimming: 2 bases; junction bases outside the gene matches: 3. This CDR3 spans 15 amino acids. CDR3 nucleotides: TGTGCCACCAGCAGAGACGCACAGGGGGCCTACGAGCAGTACTTC. It translates to CATSRDAQGAYEQYF.

A few counts support this clone. This sequence joins TRBV7-9 and TRBJ2-7; D is unresolved. V was trimmed by 1 base and J by 6 bases, leaving 4 bases between them. The CDR3 is 11 residues long. The germline gives CDR1 SEHNR, CDR2 FQNEAQ (reference sequence). The CDR3, as DNA: TGTGCCAGCAGCTTAGTGGGCGAGCAGTACTTC. This translates into CASSLVGEQYF.

The chain has TRBV27 and TRBJ2-1; D gene ambiguous. Trimming removed 0 bases from V and 9 bases from J, with 9 bases in between. The CDR3 covers 13 residues. Germline values: CDR1 MNHEY, CDR2 SMNVEV (reference sequence). The CDR3 loop reads CASSLSLLTEQFF. The CDR3 DNA reads TGTGCCAGCAGTTTATCGTTATTGACTGAGCAGTTCTTC.

This clone was counted a single time. The V call is TRBV7-3, the J call TRBJ2-1; 8 bases fit TRBD2. V was clipped by 0 bases and J by 7 bases; unmatched bases: 8. Germline CDR1 is SGHTA and CDR2 is FQGTGA. The CDR3 totals 16 residues. The CDR3: CASSLTYLAGLNEQFF. CDR3 bases: TGTGCCAGCAGCTTAACGTACCTAGCGGGTTTAAATGAGCAGTTCTTC. The full variable domain, rest sourced from reference TRBV7-3 and TRBJ2-1, is GAGVSQTPSNKVTEKGKYVELRCDPISGHTALYWYRQSLGQGPEFLIYFQGTGAADDSGLPNDRFFAVRPEGSVSTLKIQRTERGDSAVYLCASSLTYLAGLNEQFFGPGTRLTVL.

The chain carries TRBV5-1 and TRBJ1-1; 8 nucleotides agree with TRBD1. Unmatched junction bases numbered 7, after V lost 5 bases and J lost 4 bases. Per germline, CDR1 SGHRS and CDR2 YFSETQ. CDR3 length equals 14 residues. The CDR3 region is CASSPGQASTEAFF. The CDR3 DNA is TGCGCCAGCAGTCCGGGACAGGCATCCACTGAAGCTTTCTTT.

This chain uses TRBV7-9 with TRBJ1-1; D gene uncertain. Trimming removed 5 bases at V and 4 bases at J, with 17 bases between. This CDR3 has 15 amino acids. CDR1 is SEHNR, CDR2 FQNEAQ, per germline (reference sequence). The CDR3 spells CASSRTSTPSTEAFF. The CDR3 DNA reads as TGTGCCAGCAGCCGCACCTCAACCCCGAGCACTGAAGCTTTCTTT.

The J gene is TRBJ1-1, the V gene TRBV20-1, with D possibly matching TRBD1 (5 bases). Germline CDR1 is DFQATT and CDR2 is SNEGSKA (reference sequence). The V end lost 3 bases, the J end lost 1 base, and 9 bases lay between the germline ends. The length of the CDR3 is 13 residues. The CDR3 nucleotides read TGCAGTGCTAGTTATAGGGGGAACACTGAAGCTTTCTTT. As protein: CSASYRGNTEAFF.

The chain uses TRBV30 and TRBJ1-6; D is uncertain. With 0 bases removed from V and 0 bases from J, the gap between germline ends came to 18 bases. The germline V gene has CDR1 GTSNPN and CDR2 SVGIG (reference sequence). The CDR3 is made up of 19 amino acids. CDR3 DNA sequence: TGTGCCTGGAGTGTATTTAGAGGGTATCCGAGCTCCTATAATTCACCCCTCCACTTT. This codes for CAWSVFRGYPSSYNSPLHF. Full variable domain (outside the CDR3, taken from reference TRBV30 and TRBJ1-6): SQTIHQWPATLVQPVGSPLSLECTVEGTSNPNLYWYRQAAGRGLQLLFYSVGIGQISSEVPQNLSASRPQDRQFILSSKKLLLSDSGFYLCAWSVFRGYPSSYNSPLHFGNGTRLTVT.